A selection of T cell receptor beta chains follows, all from one sample in a study of CD8+ T cells in alopecia areata. Profiling relied on immunoSEQ multiplex PCR, and the TCRdb table lists in-frame clones only, not all of them. Found here are some 190,000 clones, approximately 57% of them singletons; the top ten hold approximately 1%. The source material was CD4+ T cells sorted from blood, sampled at week 24, from a patient treated with tofacitinib. These receptors came from a human donor with alopecia areata. Both conserved end residues are part of each CDR3. A D gene is named only where the DNA matches it firmly. Size values are once, few and many counts, or a class for expanded clones, and some rows have none.

>TRBJ2-3|-|13|-|TRBV30
TGTGCCTGGAGTGTTGGCAGCACAGATACGCAGTATTTT
CAWSVGSTDTQYF
>TRBJ2-3|TRBD2|16|few|TRBV4-2
TGTGCCAGCAGCCCCGATCGCAATAGCGGGGGGGATACGCAGTATTTT
CASSPDRNSGGDTQYF
>TRBJ2-3|-|11|-|TRBV25-1
TGTGCCAGCGTGAGGTCCGATACGCAGTATTTT
CASVRSDTQYF
>TRBJ1-2|-|14|once|TRBV27
TGTGCCAGCAGTTCCCAGTTGACAGGCTATGGCTACACCTTC
CASSSQLTGYGYTF
>TRBJ1-4|-|12|many|TRBV29-1
TGCAGCGCCGGGACACCGTCCGAAAAACTGTTTTTT
CSAGTPSEKLFF
>TRBJ1-2|-|15|-|TRBV10-2
TGCGCCAGCAGTGAGTCGATGGGGCCGAGGAGTGGCTACACCTTC
CASSESMGPRSGYTF
>TRBJ1-1|-|12|few|TRBV29-1
TGCAGCGTTGAAGCTGGGATCGCTGAAGCTTTCTTT
CSVEAGIAEAFF
>TRBJ2-2|-|12|few|TRBV29-1
TGCAGCGTCTCCCTTGGCCCCGGGGAGCTGTTTTTT
CSVSLGPGELFF
>TRBJ1-2|-|12|-|TRBV29-1
TGCAGCGTTCGGGACGGTACTTATGGCTACACCTTC
CSVRDGTYGYTF
>TRBJ1-1|TRBD1|15|-|TRBV7-2
TGTGCCAGCAGCCTCGGGACAGGGGCCAACACTGAAGCTTTCTTT
CASSLGTGANTEAFF
>TRBJ1-2|TRBD1|16|-|TRBV7-2
TGTGCCAGCAGCGAGACCGGGACAGGGGCTAACTATGGCTACACCTTC
CASSETGTGANYGYTF
>TRBJ2-5|-|17|-|TRBV11-2
TGTGCCAGCAGCAAGCGGGCGGGGAACTCCAATGTTGGGACCCAGTACTTC
CASSKRAGNSNVGTQYF
>TRBJ1-2|-|14|-|TRBV2
TGTGCCAGCAGGGTCCAGGACAGTAGACCTGGCTACACCTTC
CASRVQDSRPGYTF
>TRBJ1-5|-|14|-|TRBV6-5
TGTGCCAGCAGCTCAGGGTGGGGGTTTCAGCCCCAGCATTTT
CASSSGWGFQPQHF
>TRBJ2-3|-|12|-|TRBV29-1
TGCAGCGTTGAGGCGCCTCGAGATACGCAGTATTTT
CSVEAPRDTQYF
>TRBJ2-7|TRBD1|13|-|TRBV29-1
TGCAGCACCCGACAGGGGGCTAACAACGAGCAGTACTTC
CSTRQGANNEQYF
>TRBJ1-4|TRBD1|16|-|TRBV7-8
TGTGCCAGCAGCTTACGGGGACAGGGAGTTAATGAAAAACTGTTTTTT
CASSLRGQGVNEKLFF
>TRBJ1-6|-|15|-|TRBV4-3
TGCGCCAGCAGCCAGGAGCCGGGTCTTAATTCACCCCTCCACTTT
CASSQEPGLNSPLHF
>TRBJ2-5|-|14|-|TRBV7-7
TGTGCCAGCAGCTTGGCCCAGGGATTGGAGACCCAGTACTTC
CASSLAQGLETQYF
>TRBJ2-3|TRBD1|15|few|TRBV4-3
TGCGCCAGCAAGGCTGCGGGGACAGGGTCAGATACGCAGTATTTT
CASKAAGTGSDTQYF
>TRBJ1-4|TRBD1|14|-|TRBV29-1
TGCAGCGTTGAGCCGGGACAGGTTAATGAAAAACTGTTTTTT
CSVEPGQVNEKLFF
>TRBJ1-3|-|18|-|TRBV14
TGTGCCAGCAGCCAAGATCTCCCCGGCGCGTTCTCGGGAAACACCATATATTTT
CASSQDLPGAFSGNTIYF
>TRBJ1-4|TRBD1|14|few|TRBV7-9
TGTGCCAGCAGCCTTGGGACAGGGGGTGAAAAACTGTTTTTT
CASSLGTGGEKLFF
>TRBJ2-5|TRBD1|13|-|TRBV11-1
TGTGCCAGCAGCGCGGGACAGGGGGAGACCCAGTACTTC
CASSAGQGETQYF
>TRBJ2-5|TRBD2|16|-|TRBV4-3
TGCGCCAGCAGCCAACGACTAGCGGCGAGCCAAGAGACCCAGTACTTC
CASSQRLAASQETQYF
>TRBJ2-7|TRBD2|18|-|TRBV4-3
TGCGCCAGCAGCCAAGAGGGTAGCGGGGGGGGTAACTCCTACGAGCAGTACTTC
CASSQEGSGGGNSYEQYF
>TRBJ2-3|-|16|-|TRBV4-2
TGTGCCAGCAGCCTTGGGGGAAACCCCATCACAGATACGCAGTATTTT
CASSLGGNPITDTQYF
>TRBJ2-6|-|14|few|TRBV29-1
TGCAGCGTCACTACAGGGTCTGGGGCCAACGTCCTGACTTTC
CSVTTGSGANVLTF
>TRBJ1-1|-|15|-|TRBV9
TGTGCCAGCAGCCCCCGTGGAACAGGGAGCACTGAAGCTTTCTTT
CASSPRGTGSTEAFF
>TRBJ2-7|-|15|-|TRBV7-2
TGTGCCAGCAGCTTGGCCCACAGGTCAAATTACGAGCAGTACTTC
CASSLAHRSNYEQYF
>TRBJ1-2|-|14|-|TRBV15
TGTGCCACCAGCAGAGATTGGAGCACAGGTGGCTACACCTTC
CATSRDWSTGGYTF